This T cell receptor beta chain was found in a study of blood T cells in healthy people across ages. Points from the study as a whole: Versus aged donors, long-lived donors had higher diversity and more naive CD4+ cells. Unsorted PBMC input precluded a conclusive naive versus antigen-experienced comparison.

Next came a second PCR, run for roughly 7 to 12 cycles, which used a sample-barcoded 5' primer along with a J-beta primer mix. Using its own MiXCR run on the 5' RACE reads, TCRdb lists one record per CDR3 protein. The sample has approximately 2,000,000 distinct CDR3 sequences, approximately 40% seen once. In terms of origin and age, donors were healthy Caucasian individuals from Russia aged roughly 6 to 100. Per individual sample, total RNA of at least 5 micrograms was extracted. This clonotype was found a few times. What it recognizes is unknown. CDR3 size: 14 residues. CDR1 DFQATT and CDR2 SNEGSKA come from the germline V gene (reference sequence). V lost 5 bases and J lost 0, with 8 bases in between.

The sequence was collected from a human donor in good health. What was sequenced was blood. The chain is built from TRBV20-1 and TRBJ2-6, with D unresolved. The CDR3 DNA follows: TGCAGTGCTGTACAGTTCTCTGGGGCCAACGTCCTGACTTTC. It yields the protein CSAVQFSGANVLTF.